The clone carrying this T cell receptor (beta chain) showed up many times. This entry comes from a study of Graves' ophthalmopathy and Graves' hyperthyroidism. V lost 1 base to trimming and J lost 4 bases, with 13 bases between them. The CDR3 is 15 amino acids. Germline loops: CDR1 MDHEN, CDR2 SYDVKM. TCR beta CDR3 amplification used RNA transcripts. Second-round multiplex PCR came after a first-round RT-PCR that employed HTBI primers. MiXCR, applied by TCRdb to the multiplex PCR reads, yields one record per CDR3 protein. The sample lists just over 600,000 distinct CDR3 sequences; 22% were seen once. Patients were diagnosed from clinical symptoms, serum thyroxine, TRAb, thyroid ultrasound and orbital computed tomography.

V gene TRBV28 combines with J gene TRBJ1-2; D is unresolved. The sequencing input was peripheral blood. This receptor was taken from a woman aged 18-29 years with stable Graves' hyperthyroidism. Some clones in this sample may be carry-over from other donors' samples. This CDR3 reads CASSLLAGSGYGYTF. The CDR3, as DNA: TGTGCCAGCAGTTTATTAGCCGGGTCGGGCTATGGCTACACCTTC.